This paragraph covers one TCR beta chain sequence. Its cognate antigen is unknown. This specimen belongs to a study of beta chain features in type 1 diabetes. Study background: The study found patients and healthy donors alike in age, gender and cell yields.

The study reverse transcribed the entire isolated RNA, so it sequenced expressed TCRB transcripts. About 3.6 million reads on average were seen across naive, central memory and regulatory T cell samples. Some clones are missing from TCRdb's copy, which holds only in-frame ones; the method was immunoSEQ multiplex PCR. In the table there are 300,000 to 350,000 clones, 7% to 9% of which are singletons. CDR1 MNHNS and CDR2 SASEGT come from the germline V gene. There are 16 residues in the CDR3. Trimming at V came to 2 bases and at J to 4 bases, leaving 9 bases not matched to a gene. Study outcomes and limitations: In type 1 diabetes patients, VDJ junctions had fewer insertions; deletions at these junctions were more frequent.

The specimen sequenced was central memory CD4+ T cells from blood. The chain couples TRBV6-1 to TRBJ2-5, with TRBD2 identical over 8 bases. The source of this sequence is a woman aged 18-29 years in good health. CDR3: CASSETGTRGRETQYF. The DNA for the CDR3 is TGTGCCAGCAGTGAAACTGGGACTAGGGGGAGAGAGACCCAGTACTTC.